The rows below give T cell receptor beta chains drawn from one sample of a study of CD8 T cells in Susac syndrome. TCRdb re-analysed the immunoSEQ multiplex PCR reads in MiXCR, keeping a single row per CDR3 protein. The sample gives some 70,000 distinct CDR3 sequences, 85% to 95% of which show up once; 0.45% to 0.65% is in the top ten. Sequenced input: CD8+ T cells from PBMCs. Receptor source: a human donor with multiple sclerosis. Both conserved end residues are part of each CDR3. The D gene is left open where the match is weak. Not all rows give a size; the values are once, few, many and, for expanded clones, a class.

d_gene | j_gene | v_gene | abundance | CDR3nt | CDR3aa
. | TRBJ1-5 | TRBV28 | once | TGTGCCAGCAGCTCCCTAGGGAATCAGCCCCAGCATTTT | CASSSLGNQPQHF
TRBD1 | TRBJ1-2 | TRBV7-3 | . | TGTGCCAGCAGTGAACAGGGGATCAATGGCTACACCTTC | CASSEQGINGYTF
. | TRBJ1-1 | TRBV19 | once | TGTGCCAGTTCGGACAGAGTCACTGAAGCTTTCTTT | CASSDRVTEAFF
TRBD1 | TRBJ1-2 | TRBV5-4 | . | TGTGCCAGCAGCACCCCGGGGGACAGGGGGCATGGCTACACCTTC | CASSTPGDRGHGYTF
TRBD1 | TRBJ2-3 | TRBV20-1 | . | TGCAGTGCTAGAACTACCCGGGACAGCGTCTTCCAATATTTT | CSARTTRDSVFQYF
. | TRBJ2-1 | TRBV13 | . | TGTGCCAGCAGCTCCGGCGGCCAGGGGTTCTTC | CASSSGGQGFF
. | TRBJ2-7 | TRBV24-1 | . | TGTGCCACGGGACGGGACTACGAGCAGTACTTC | CATGRDYEQYF
. | TRBJ1-4 | TRBV20-1 | . | TGCAGTGCTAGTCAAGAATGGGAAGAAAAACTGTTTTTT | CSASQEWEEKLFF
TRBD1 | TRBJ1-5 | TRBV28 | once | TGTGCCAGCAGTAGGTACAGGGGGCTTTCGGATCAGCCCCAGCATTTT | CASSRYRGLSDQPQHF
. | TRBJ1-1 | TRBV28 | . | TGTGCCAGCAGTCCTCGGGGGGGAATTGAAGCTTTCTTT | CASSPRGGIEAFF
. | TRBJ2-7 | TRBV5-6 | few | TGTGCCAGCAGCTTGGACCAAGGGGCCTACGAGCAGTACTTC | CASSLDQGAYEQYF